This passage covers 10 T cell receptor beta chains from one sample sequenced in a study of blood T cell repertoires in COVID-19. Some clones are missing from TCRdb's copy, which holds only in-frame ones; the method was immunoSEQ multiplex PCR. This repertoire shows about 200,000 clones, approximately 80% found once; its top ten account for around 1%. Material: peripheral blood. Every receptor here comes from a man aged 55 to 69 with COVID-19, enrolled during active disease.

This chain connects TRBV5-4 to TRBJ1-6; 12 nucleotides line up with TRBD1. Trimming removed 4 bases from V and 14 bases from J; junction bases left unmatched: 7. The CDR3 length is 14 residues. The germline gives CDR1 SGHNT, CDR2 YYREEE (reference sequence). The CDR3 loop is CASSPGQGAEALHF. The CDR3 DNA reads TGTGCCAGCAGCCCGGGACAGGGGGCGGAGGCCCTCCACTTT.

This chain uses TRBV30 with TRBJ1-6; D uncertain. The CDR3 covers 11 residues. Germline loops: CDR1 GTSNPN, CDR2 SVGIG (reference sequence). With 4 bases removed from V and 8 bases from J, the gap between germline ends came to 6 bases. The CDR3 region has the DNA TGTGCCTGGAACCGAGATTCACCCCTCCACTTT. It encodes CAWNRDSPLHF.

This sequence joins TRBV6-5 and TRBJ2-7; 13 bases are shared with TRBD2. The CDR3 has 15 amino acids. Germline V gene data show CDR1 as MNHEY and CDR2 as SVGAGI. V lost 5 bases and J lost 4; bases outside the gene matches: 5. In DNA form, the CDR3 reads TGTGCCAGCAGTCGGACTAGCGGGAGTGGGTACGAGCAGTACTTC. Translated: CASSRTSGSGYEQYF.

The chain recombines TRBV28 with TRBJ1-2; possible D gene TRBD1, 5 bases. Germline V CDR1 and CDR2: MDHEN, SYDVKM. This CDR3 region has 12 residues. Trimming shortened V by 7 bases and J by 8 bases, and 14 bases separated the two germline ends. In nucleotides, the CDR3 is TGTGCCAGCACCTACAGTGCAGGGGGCTACACCTTC. Translated: CASTYSAGGYTF.

The chain combines TRBV3-1 (or the pseudogene TRBV3-2) with TRBJ2-1; possible D gene TRBD2, 5 bases. The CDR3 runs 16 residues. Germline CDR1 LGHDT, CDR2 YNNKEL (reference sequence). Trimming pared 1 base from V and 2 bases from J, leaving 12 bases between. DNA of the CDR3: TGTGCCAGCAGCCAAGTTTTAGGAGGCACCTACAATGAGCAGTTCTTC. This translates into CASSQVLGGTYNEQFF.

The rearrangement links TRBV3-1 (or the pseudogene TRBV3-2) to TRBJ2-4; tentatively, D is TRBD2 (6 bases). Germline CDR1 is LGHDT and CDR2 is YNNKEL (reference sequence). The CDR3 has 17 amino acids. The V end lost 1 base, the J end lost 0 bases, and 13 bases lay between the germline ends. The DNA for the CDR3 is TGTGCCAGCAGCCAAGCATGGGGAGGACTAGCCAAAAACATTCAGTACTTC. Protein: CASSQAWGGLAKNIQYF.

V gene TRBV4-1 combines with J gene TRBJ1-3; D uncertain. Germline V gene lookup returns CDR1 MGHRA and CDR2 YSYEKL. Between the trimmed V and J ends, which lost 0 bases and 2 bases, there was a span of 5 bases. The CDR3 loop spans 14 amino acids. Written as DNA, the CDR3 is TGCGCCAGCAGCCAAGATGGCCCTGGAAACACCATATATTTT. The encoded protein is CASSQDGPGNTIYF.

V and J are TRBV6-5 and TRBJ2-3; TRBD2 matches at 9 bases. Germline CDR1 reads MNHEY; CDR2 reads SVGAGI. This CDR3 is 16 amino acids long. The trim removed 2 bases at V and 0 bases at J, leaving 3 bases unmatched. CDR3: CASSYGGRASTDTQYF. CDR3 DNA: TGTGCCAGCAGTTACGGCGGGAGGGCTAGCACAGATACGCAGTATTTT.

The rearrangement uses TRBV7-9 and TRBJ1-1, with TRBD1 matching 11 bases. The V segment lost 5 bases and the J segment 5 bases; nucleotides outside the gene matches: 10. This CDR3 has 16 residues. CDR1 SEHNR and CDR2 FQNEAQ come from the germline V gene (reference sequence). In DNA, the CDR3 is TGTGCCAGCAGCCGCGGTGGACAGGGGGCAGGGACTGAAGCTTTCTTT. This gives the protein CASSRGGQGAGTEAFF.

This clone was picked up one time. The CDR3 region has the DNA TGTGCCAGCTCCGAAGGGACAGGGAAAAAACTGTTTTTT. It is translated as CASSEGTGKKLFF. The V gene is TRBV18, the J gene TRBJ1-4; 9 bases map to TRBD1. Trimming at V came to 6 bases and at J to 9 bases, leaving 5 bases not matched to a gene. This CDR3 is 13 amino acids long. Germline loops: CDR1 KGHSH, CDR2 LQKENI.